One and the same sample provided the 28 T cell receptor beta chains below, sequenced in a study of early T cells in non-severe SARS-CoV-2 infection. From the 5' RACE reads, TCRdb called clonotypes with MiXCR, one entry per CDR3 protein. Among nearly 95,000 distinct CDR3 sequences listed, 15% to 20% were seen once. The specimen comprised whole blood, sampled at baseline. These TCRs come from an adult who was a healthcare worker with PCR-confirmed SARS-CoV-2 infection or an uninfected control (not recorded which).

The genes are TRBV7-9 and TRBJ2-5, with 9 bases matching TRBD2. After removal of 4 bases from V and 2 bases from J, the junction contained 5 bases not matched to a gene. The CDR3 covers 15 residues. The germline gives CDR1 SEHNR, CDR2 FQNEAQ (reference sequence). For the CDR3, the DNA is TGTGCCAGCAGCTCTAGACTAGCGGAACAAGAGACCCAGTACTTC. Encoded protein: CASSSRLAEQETQYF.

CDR3 protein: CASSRDRAYEQYF. The CDR3 DNA sequence: TGCGCCAGCAGTCGGGACAGGGCCTACGAGCAGTACTTC. The chain combines TRBV5-1 with TRBJ2-7, with TRBD1 matching over 9 bases. V was pared by 5 bases and J by 2 bases, with 2 bases of the junction left unmatched. The CDR3 is 13 residues long. Germline CDR1 reads SGHRS; CDR2 reads YFSETQ.

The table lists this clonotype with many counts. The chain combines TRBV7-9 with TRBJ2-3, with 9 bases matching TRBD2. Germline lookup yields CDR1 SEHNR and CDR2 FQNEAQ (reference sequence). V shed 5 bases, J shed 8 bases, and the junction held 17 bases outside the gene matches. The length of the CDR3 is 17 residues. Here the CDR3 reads CASSVTSGRETSGTQYF. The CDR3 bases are TGTGCCAGCAGCGTGACTAGCGGCCGCGAGACTTCGGGTACGCAGTATTTT.

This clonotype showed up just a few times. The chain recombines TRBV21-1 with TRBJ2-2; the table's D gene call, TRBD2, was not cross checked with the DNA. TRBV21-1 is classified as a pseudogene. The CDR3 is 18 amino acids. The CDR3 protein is CASSKALRRETRTGELFF. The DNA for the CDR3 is TGTGCCAGCAGCAAAGCGCTACGGCGGGAGACTCGCACCGGGGAGCTGTTTTTT.

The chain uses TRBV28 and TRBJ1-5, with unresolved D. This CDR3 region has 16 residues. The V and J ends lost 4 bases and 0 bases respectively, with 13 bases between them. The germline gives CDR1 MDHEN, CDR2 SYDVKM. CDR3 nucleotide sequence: TGTGCCAGCAGTTACCCCGGCTCGTTTAGCAATCAGCCCCAGCATTTT. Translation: CASSYPGSFSNQPQHF.

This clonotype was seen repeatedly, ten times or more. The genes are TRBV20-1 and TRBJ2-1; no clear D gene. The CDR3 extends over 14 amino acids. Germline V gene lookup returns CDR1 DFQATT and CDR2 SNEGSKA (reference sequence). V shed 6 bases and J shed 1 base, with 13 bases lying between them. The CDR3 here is CSAQQESSYNEQFF. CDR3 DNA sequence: TGCAGTGCCCAGCAGGAGTCGTCCTACAATGAGCAGTTCTTC.

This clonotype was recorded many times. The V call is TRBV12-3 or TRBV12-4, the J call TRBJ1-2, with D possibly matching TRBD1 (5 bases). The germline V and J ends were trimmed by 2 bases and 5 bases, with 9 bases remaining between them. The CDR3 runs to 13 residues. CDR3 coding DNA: TGTGCCAGCAGTTTACGGGGGGAATATGGCTACACCTTC. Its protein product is CASSLRGEYGYTF.

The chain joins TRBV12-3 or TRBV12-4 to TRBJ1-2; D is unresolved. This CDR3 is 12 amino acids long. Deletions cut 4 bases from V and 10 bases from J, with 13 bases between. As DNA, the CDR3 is TGTGCCAGCAGTTATAAGGCCACCGACTACACCTTC. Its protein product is CASSYKATDYTF.

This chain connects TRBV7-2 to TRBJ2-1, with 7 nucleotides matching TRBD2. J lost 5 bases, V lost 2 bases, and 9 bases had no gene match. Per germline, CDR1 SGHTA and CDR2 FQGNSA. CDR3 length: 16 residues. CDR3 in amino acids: CASSLRRLAVNNEQFF. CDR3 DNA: TGTGCCAGCAGCTTAAGGAGACTAGCAGTTAACAATGAGCAGTTCTTC.

This chain's CDR3 is CASSLSGRVPYNEQFF. The CDR3 coding sequence is TGTGCCAGCAGCTTAAGCGGGAGAGTCCCCTACAATGAGCAGTTCTTC. The gene calls are TRBV6-2 or TRBV6-3 and TRBJ2-1; 8 bases are shared with TRBD2. V shed 6 bases and J 2 bases; nucleotides not matched to a gene: 9. Germline CDR1 is MNHEY and CDR2 is SVGEGT. The CDR3 totals 16 residues.

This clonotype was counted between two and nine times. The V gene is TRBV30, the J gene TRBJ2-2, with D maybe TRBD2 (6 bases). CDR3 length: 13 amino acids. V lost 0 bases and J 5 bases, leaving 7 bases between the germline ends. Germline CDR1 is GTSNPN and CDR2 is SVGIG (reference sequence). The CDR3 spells CAWSVGGTGELFF. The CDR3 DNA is TGTGCCTGGAGTGTAGGAGGGACCGGGGAGCTGTTTTTT.

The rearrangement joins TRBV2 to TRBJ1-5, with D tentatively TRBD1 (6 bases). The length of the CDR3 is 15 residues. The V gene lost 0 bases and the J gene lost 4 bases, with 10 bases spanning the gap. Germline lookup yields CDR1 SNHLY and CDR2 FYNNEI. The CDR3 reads CASSEAGAGNQPQHF. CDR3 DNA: TGTGCCAGCAGTGAAGCGGGGGCAGGAAATCAGCCCCAGCATTTT.

Here the CDR3 DNA reads TGTGCCAGCTCCACGGGTGGAACGGGAGGGCCGTTCGAGCAGTACTTC. Protein sequence: CASSTGGTGGPFEQYF. This chain connects TRBV18 to TRBJ2-7; 8 bases map to TRBD2. The CDR3 extends over 16 amino acids. J gave up 6 bases and V 6 bases, and 16 bases lay outside the gene matches. The V gene's germline CDR1 is KGHSH and CDR2 LQKENI.

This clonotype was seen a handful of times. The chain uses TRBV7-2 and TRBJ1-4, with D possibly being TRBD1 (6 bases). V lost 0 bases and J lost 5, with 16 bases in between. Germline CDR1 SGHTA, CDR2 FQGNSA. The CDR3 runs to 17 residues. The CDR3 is CASSLALGRGQNEKLFF. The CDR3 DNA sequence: TGTGCCAGCAGCTTAGCGCTTGGCAGGGGTCAGAATGAAAAACTGTTTTTT.

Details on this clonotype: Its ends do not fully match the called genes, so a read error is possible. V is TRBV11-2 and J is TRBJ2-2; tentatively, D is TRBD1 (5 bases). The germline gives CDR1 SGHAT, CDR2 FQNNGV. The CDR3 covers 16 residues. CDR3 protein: CASSRIRGRNIGELFF. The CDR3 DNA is TGTGCCAGCAGCCGGATTAGGGGTCGTAACATCGGGGAGCTGTTTTTT.

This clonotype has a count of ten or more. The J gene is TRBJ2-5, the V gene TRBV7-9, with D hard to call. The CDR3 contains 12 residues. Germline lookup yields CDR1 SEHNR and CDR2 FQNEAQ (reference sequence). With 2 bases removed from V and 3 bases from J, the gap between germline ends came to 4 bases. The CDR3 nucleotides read TGTGCCAGCAGCTTATCCAAAGAGACCCAGTACTTC. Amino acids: CASSLSKETQYF.

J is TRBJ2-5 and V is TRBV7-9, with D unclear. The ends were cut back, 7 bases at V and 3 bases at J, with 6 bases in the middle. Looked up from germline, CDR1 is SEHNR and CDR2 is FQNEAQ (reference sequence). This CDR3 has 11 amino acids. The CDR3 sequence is CASTLEETQYF. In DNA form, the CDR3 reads TGTGCCAGCACCTTGGAAGAGACCCAGTACTTC.

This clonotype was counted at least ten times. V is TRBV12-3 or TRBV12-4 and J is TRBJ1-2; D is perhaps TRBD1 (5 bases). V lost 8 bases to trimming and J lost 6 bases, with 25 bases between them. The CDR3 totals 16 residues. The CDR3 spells CASFLLGSRGLHGYTF. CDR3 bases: TGTGCCAGCTTCCTTTTGGGGTCGAGGGGATTGCATGGCTACACCTTC.

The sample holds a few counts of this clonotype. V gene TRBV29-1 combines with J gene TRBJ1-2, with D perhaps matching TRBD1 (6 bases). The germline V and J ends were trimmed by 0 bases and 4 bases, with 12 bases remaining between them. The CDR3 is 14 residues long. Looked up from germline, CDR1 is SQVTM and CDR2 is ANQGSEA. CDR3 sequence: CSVEDRQGTYGYTF. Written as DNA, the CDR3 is TGCAGCGTTGAAGATCGGCAGGGGACCTATGGCTACACCTTC.

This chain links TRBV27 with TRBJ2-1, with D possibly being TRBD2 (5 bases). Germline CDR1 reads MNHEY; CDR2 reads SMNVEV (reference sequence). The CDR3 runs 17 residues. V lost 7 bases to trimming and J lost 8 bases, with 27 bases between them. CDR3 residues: CASNPLDPTGMTYEQFF. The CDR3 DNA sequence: TGTGCCAGCAACCCCTTGGACCCTACCGGGATGACGTATGAGCAGTTCTTC.

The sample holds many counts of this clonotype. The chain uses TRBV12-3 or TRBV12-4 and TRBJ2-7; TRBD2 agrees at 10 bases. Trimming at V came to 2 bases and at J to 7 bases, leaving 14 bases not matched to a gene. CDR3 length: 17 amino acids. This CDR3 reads CASSLRGPSGRVGEQYF. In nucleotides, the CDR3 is TGTGCCAGCAGTTTACGCGGTCCTAGCGGGAGAGTAGGGGAGCAGTACTTC.

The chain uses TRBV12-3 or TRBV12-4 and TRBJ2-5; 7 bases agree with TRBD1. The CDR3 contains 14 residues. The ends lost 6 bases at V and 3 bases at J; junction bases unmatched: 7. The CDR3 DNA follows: TGTGCCAGCAGATTGAGTACAGGGGAAGAGACCCAGTACTTC. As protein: CASRLSTGEETQYF.

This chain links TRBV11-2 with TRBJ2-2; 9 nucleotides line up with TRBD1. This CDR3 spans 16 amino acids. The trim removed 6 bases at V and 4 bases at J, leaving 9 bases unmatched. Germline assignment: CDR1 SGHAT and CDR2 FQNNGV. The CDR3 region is CASRPYGTGSTGELFF. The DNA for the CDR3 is TGTGCCAGCAGACCCTACGGGACAGGGTCCACCGGGGAGCTGTTTTTT.

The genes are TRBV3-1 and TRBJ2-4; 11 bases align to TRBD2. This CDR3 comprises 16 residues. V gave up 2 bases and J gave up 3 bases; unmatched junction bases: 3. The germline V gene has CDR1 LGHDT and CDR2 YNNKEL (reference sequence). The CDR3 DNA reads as TGTGCCAGCAGCCAAACGACTAGCGGGATCAAAAACATTCAGTACTTC. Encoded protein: CASSQTTSGIKNIQYF.

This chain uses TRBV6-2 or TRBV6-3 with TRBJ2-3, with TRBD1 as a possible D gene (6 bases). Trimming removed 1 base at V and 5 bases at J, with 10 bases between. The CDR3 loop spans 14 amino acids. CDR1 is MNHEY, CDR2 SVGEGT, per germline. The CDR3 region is CASSYLGAEDTQYF. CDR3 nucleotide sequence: TGTGCCAGCAGTTACTTGGGGGCCGAAGATACGCAGTATTTT.

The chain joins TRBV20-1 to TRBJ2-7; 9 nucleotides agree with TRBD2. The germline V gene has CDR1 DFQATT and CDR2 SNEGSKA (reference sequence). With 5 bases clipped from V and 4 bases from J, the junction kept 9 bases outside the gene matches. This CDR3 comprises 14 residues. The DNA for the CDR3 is TGCAGTGCTCGGCGGGGGGGCGGAGGTTACGAGCAGTACTTC. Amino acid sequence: CSARRGGGGYEQYF.

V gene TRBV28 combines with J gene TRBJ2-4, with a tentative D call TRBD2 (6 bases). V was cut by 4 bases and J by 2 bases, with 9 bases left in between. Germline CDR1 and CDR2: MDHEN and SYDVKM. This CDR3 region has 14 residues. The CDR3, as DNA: TGTGCCAGCAGTTACGGGGGAACCAAAAACATTCAGTACTTC. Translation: CASSYGGTKNIQYF.

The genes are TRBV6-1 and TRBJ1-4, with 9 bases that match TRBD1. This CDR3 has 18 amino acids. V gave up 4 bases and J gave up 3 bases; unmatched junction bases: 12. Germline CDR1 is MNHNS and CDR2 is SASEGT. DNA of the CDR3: TGTGCCAGCAGTGCGGACAGGGGAGATGGGAACCCTAATGAAAAACTGTTTTTT. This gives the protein CASSADRGDGNPNEKLFF.